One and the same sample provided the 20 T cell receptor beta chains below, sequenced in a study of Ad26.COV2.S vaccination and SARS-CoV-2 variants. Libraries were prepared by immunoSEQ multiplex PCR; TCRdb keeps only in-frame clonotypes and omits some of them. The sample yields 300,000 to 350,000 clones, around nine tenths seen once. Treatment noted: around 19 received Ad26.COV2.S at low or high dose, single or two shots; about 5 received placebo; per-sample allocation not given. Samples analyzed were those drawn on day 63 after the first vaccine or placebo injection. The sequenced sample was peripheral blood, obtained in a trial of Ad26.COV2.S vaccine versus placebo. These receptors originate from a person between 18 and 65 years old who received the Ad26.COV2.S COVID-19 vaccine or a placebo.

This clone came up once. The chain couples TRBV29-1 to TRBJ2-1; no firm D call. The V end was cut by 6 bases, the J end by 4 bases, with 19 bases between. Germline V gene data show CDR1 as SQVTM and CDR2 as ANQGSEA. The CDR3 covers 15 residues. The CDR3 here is CSVARSERAYNEQFF. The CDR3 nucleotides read TGCAGCGTCGCCCGGTCGGAAAGAGCTTACAATGAGCAGTTCTTC.

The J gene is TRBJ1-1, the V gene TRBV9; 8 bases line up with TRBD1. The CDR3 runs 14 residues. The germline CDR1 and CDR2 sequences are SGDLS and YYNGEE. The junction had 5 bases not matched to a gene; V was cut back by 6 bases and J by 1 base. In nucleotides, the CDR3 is TGTGCCAGCACCACCGGACAGGGGAACACTGAAGCTTTCTTT. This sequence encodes CASTTGQGNTEAFF.

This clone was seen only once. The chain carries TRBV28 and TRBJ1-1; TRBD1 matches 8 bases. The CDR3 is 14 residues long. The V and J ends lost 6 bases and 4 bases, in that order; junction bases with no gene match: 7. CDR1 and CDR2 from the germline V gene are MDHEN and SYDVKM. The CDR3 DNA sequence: TGTGCCAGCAGGCCGACAGGGGAGGTCACTGAAGCTTTCTTT. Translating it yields CASRPTGEVTEAFF.

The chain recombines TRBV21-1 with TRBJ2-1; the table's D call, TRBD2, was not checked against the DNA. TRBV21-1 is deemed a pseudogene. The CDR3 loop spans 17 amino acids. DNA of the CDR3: TGTGCCAGCAGCAAAGTTCGAGGGCGGGATCAGAACAATGAGCAGTTCTTC. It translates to CASSKVRGRDQNNEQFF.

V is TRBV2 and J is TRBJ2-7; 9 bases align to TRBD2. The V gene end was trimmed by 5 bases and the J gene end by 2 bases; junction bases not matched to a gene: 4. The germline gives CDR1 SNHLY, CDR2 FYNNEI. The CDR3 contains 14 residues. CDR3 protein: CASSSTSGTYEQYF. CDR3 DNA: TGTGCCAGCAGTTCGACTAGCGGAACCTACGAGCAGTACTTC.

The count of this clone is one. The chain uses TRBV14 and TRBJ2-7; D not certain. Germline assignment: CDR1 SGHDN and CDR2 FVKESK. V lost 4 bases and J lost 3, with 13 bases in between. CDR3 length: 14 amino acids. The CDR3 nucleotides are TGTGCCAGCAGCCCCCTTCGGACGAGCTACGAGCAGTACTTC. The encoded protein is CASSPLRTSYEQYF.

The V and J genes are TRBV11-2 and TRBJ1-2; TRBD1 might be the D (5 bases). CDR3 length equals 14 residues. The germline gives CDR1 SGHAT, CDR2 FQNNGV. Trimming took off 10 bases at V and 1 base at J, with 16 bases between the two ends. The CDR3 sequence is CATPGTPINYGYTF. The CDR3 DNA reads TGTGCCACTCCCGGGACCCCCATTAACTATGGCTACACCTTC.

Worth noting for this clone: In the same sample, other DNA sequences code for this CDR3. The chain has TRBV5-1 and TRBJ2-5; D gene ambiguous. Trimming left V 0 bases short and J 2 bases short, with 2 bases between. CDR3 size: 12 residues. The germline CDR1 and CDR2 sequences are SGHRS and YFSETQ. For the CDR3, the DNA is TGCGCCAGCAGCTTGGGTCAAGAGACCCAGTACTTC. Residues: CASSLGQETQYF. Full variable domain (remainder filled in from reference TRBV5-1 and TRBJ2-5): KAGVTQTPRYLIKTRGQQVTLSCSPISGHRSVSWYQQTPGQGLQFLFEYFSETQRNKGNFPGRFSGRQFSNSRSEMNVSTLELGDSALYLCASSLGQETQYFGPGTRLLVL.

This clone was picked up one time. CDR3 sequence reads: CASSNDRYSYEQYF. CDR3 sequence (DNA): TGTGCCAGCAGCAACGACAGGTACTCCTACGAGCAGTACTTC. The chain links TRBV7-2 to TRBJ2-7, with D perhaps TRBD1 (6 bases). V lost 5 bases to trimming and J lost 0 bases, with 11 bases between them. Germline loops: CDR1 SGHTA, CDR2 FQGNSA. This CDR3 is built from 14 residues.

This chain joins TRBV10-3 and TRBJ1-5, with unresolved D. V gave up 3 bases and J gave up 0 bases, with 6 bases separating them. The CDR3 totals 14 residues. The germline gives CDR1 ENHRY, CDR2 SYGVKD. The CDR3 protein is CAISDWFSNQPQHF. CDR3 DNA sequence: TGTGCCATCAGTGATTGGTTTAGCAATCAGCCCCAGCATTTT.

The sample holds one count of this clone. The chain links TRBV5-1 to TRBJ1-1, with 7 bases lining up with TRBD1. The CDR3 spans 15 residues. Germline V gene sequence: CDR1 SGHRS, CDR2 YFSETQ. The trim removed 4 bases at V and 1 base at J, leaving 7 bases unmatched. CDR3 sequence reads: CASSITSGGNTEAFF. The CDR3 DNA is TGCGCCAGCAGCATAACTTCAGGGGGGAACACTGAAGCTTTCTTT.

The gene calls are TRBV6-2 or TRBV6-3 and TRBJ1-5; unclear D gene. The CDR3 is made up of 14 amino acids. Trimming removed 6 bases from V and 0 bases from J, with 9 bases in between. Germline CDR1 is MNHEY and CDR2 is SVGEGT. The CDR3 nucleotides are TGTGCCAGCAGCCCCGATTTTAGCAATCAGCCCCAGCATTTT. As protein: CASSPDFSNQPQHF.

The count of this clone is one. In nucleotides, the CDR3 is TGTGCCAGCAGCTTATACAGGGAATGGAATGAGCAGTTCTTC. Protein product: CASSLYREWNEQFF. V is TRBV5-5 and J is TRBJ2-1; tentatively, D is TRBD1 (6 bases). The CDR3 totals 14 residues. Trimming cost V 2 bases and J 7 bases, with 13 bases left between them. Germline lookup yields CDR1 SGHKS and CDR2 YYEKEE (reference sequence).

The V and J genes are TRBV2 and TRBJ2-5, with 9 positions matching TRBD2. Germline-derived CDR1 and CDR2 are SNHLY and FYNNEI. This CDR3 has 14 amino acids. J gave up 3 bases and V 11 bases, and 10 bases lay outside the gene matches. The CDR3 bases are TGTGCCTGCCGCGGGTCTAGCGGGAAAGAGACCCAGTACTTC. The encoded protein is CACRGSSGKETQYF.

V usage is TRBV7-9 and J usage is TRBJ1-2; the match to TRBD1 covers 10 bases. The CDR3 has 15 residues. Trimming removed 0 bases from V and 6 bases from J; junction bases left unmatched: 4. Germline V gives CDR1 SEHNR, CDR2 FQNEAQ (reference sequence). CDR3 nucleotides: TGTGCCAGCAGCTTAGCGACAGGGGGCGCCCATGGCTACACCTTC. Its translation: CASSLATGGAHGYTF.

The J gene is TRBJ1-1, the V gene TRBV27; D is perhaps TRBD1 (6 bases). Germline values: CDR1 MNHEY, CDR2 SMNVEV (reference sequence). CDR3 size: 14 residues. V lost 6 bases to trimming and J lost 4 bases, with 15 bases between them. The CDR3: CASRGLQGFTEAFF. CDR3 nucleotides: TGTGCCAGCAGGGGACTACAGGGATTCACTGAAGCTTTCTTT.

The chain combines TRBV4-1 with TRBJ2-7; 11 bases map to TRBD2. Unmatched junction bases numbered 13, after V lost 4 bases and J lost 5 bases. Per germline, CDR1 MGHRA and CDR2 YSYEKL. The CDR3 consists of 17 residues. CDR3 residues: CASSLTLLAGEKNEQYF. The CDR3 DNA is TGCGCCAGCAGCCTCACACTACTAGCGGGAGAAAAGAACGAGCAGTACTTC.

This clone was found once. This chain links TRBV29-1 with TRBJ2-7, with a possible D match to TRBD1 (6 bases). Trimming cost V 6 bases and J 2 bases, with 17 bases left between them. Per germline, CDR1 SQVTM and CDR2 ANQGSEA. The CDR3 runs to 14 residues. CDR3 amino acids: CSVGRQDTTYEQYF. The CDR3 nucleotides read TGCAGCGTGGGGAGACAGGACACAACCTACGAGCAGTACTTC.

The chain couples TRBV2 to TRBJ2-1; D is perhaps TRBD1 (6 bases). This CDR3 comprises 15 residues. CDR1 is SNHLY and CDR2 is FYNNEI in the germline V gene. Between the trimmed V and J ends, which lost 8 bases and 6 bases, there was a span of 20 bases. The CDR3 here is CASDSPRGAPNEQFF. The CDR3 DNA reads TGTGCCAGCGATTCGCCCAGGGGCGCCCCCAATGAGCAGTTCTTC.

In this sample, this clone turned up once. The CDR3, as DNA: TGTGCCAGCAGCTTGGCGGGATCCTCCTACGAGCAGTACTTC. This gives the protein CASSLAGSSYEQYF. V usage is TRBV5-4 and J usage is TRBJ2-7; tentative D call: TRBD2 (5 bases). Trimming pared 0 bases from V and 0 bases from J, leaving 7 bases between. The CDR3 extends over 14 amino acids. The germline V gene encodes CDR1 SGHNT and CDR2 YYREEE (reference sequence).